The T cell receptor (beta chain) under discussion was sequenced for a study of spatial heterogeneity in lung cancer. Study at large: Raw reads contained each unique TCR and UMI combination more than ten times on average.

The time point was: sample taken at primary tumor resection. Whole RNA, isolated from tumor, nontumor lung or frozen PBMC, was sequenced without prior sorting. Donation came from approximately 69 patients with untreated early-stage non-small cell lung cancer. From the 5' RACE reads, TCRdb called clonotypes with MiXCR, one entry per CDR3 protein. The sample contains some 47,000 distinct CDR3 sequences, 7.6% of which appear only once. This clonotype was recorded many times. Its target is not known. Study observations and caveats: Whereas they appeared in blood less at follow-up, ubiquitous expanded tumor TCRs appeared there more at resection.

The receptor was isolated from a female donor with early-stage non-small cell lung cancer. The source material was PBMCs, sampled at surgery.

CDR3 nucleotides: TGTGCCAGCAGCCAATGGCCAGGGTCGAGCTCCTATAATTCACCCCTCCACTTT. It translates to CASSQWPGSSSYNSPLHF. The gene calls are TRBV9 and TRBJ1-6; perhaps TRBD1 as D (5 bases). Germline assignment: CDR1 SGDLS and CDR2 YYNGEE. V lost 4 bases, J lost 0 bases, and 17 bases lay in between. CDR3 length: 18 residues.